This is a list of T cell receptor beta chains from one sample in a study of blood T cell repertoires in COVID-19. The data were produced by immunoSEQ multiplex PCR, yet TCRdb's version contains in-frame clones alone and is incomplete. The sample consists of over 150,000 clones, around 80% of them appearing once. The sample taken for sequencing was PBMCs or T cells enriched from blood (not recorded which). These TCRs come from a woman in her 70s in a cohort exposed to, infected with or recovered from COVID-19 (not recorded which). CDR3s include the opening cysteine and the closing phenylalanine or tryptophan. Clone size, where shown, is once, few, many, or a class for clones that have expanded.

v_call	j_call	clone_size	cdr3_aa
TRBV4-2	TRBJ2-7	-	CASSQTTSATPYEQYF
TRBV6-4	TRBJ2-2	few	CASRWAGSDTGELFF
TRBV9	TRBJ2-2	-	CASSVHRDRTNTGELFF
TRBV3-1/TRBV3-2	TRBJ1-5	-	CASSQGAGMDGGPQHF
TRBV7-9	TRBJ2-7	-	CASSPQLAGAYEQYF
TRBV19	TRBJ2-6	few	CASSPNYRSGANVLTF
TRBV4-1	TRBJ1-2	-	CASSQGDRAATF
TRBV5-4	TRBJ2-5	-	CASSSGGGRETQYF
TRBV6-5	TRBJ1-2	-	CATTPGNYGYTF
TRBV7-9	TRBJ1-3	few	CASSEYDSAGGYF
TRBV19	TRBJ1-2	-	CASSVPDRYYGYTF
TRBV5-4	TRBJ1-1	-	CASSQGQEVEAFF
TRBV11-2	TRBJ2-5	-	CASSLDGGGGETQYF
TRBV25-1	TRBJ2-5	-	CASSNLGGLAGAQETQYF
TRBV18	TRBJ1-3	-	CASSPLRDRVPTSGNTIYF
TRBV10-3	TRBJ2-1	-	CAISEGLAGDEQFF
TRBV28	TRBJ2-7	-	CASSLAGVVNEQYF
TRBV7-5	TRBJ2-7	-	CARSLRGSSAYYEQYF
TRBV5-1	TRBJ2-1	-	CASSLAPTGTRDEQFF
TRBV6-6	TRBJ2-1	-	CASSRGNEQFF
TRBV18	TRBJ2-3	-	CASSPLGQETDTQYF
TRBV30	TRBJ1-3	-	CAWSTGSGNTIYF
TRBV27	TRBJ1-2	-	CASSSLRTGGNNYGYTF
TRBV11-2	TRBJ2-3	-	CASSQRVRTDTQYF
TRBV5-1	TRBJ2-3	few	CASSLSPAPTDTQYF
TRBV7-2	TRBJ2-1	-	CASSPGTGVGEQFF
TRBV5-6	TRBJ2-5	few	CASSLDGVQETQYF
TRBV7-3	TRBJ2-3	-	CASSLMAGGTDTQYF
TRBV5-1	TRBJ2-1	-	CASSLEVSGLRQFF
TRBV11-3	TRBJ2-1	-	CASRGQGEWYNEQFF
TRBV7-9	TRBJ2-5	-	CASSSYSEGTQYF
TRBV7-9	TRBJ2-3	-	CASSSSGGPDTQYF
TRBV25-1	TRBJ1-2	-	CASSVGGTGYGYTF
TRBV28	TRBJ2-2	few	CASSSWDREWNTGELFF
TRBV20-1	TRBJ2-1	-	CSASLAGGGNEQFF
TRBV30	TRBJ2-1	-	CAWSSGYNEQFF
TRBV19	TRBJ2-5	-	CASSQDSGRASGRDPTQYF
TRBV7-8	TRBJ2-7	-	CASSLEAGLAGGGYEQYF
TRBV28	TRBJ1-5	-	CASSSGQGNQPQHF
TRBV6-2/TRBV6-3	TRBJ2-2	-	CASSYSKRDPPGELFF
TRBV25-1	TRBJ1-1	-	CASRTGGRQDTEAFF
TRBV7-9	TRBJ2-7	-	CASSLGTGTFEQYF
TRBV6-5	TRBJ1-2	-	CASRFQGTASYGYTF
TRBV18	TRBJ2-5	-	CASSLRVQETQYF
TRBV3-1/TRBV3-2	TRBJ2-5	-	CASGRGETQYF
TRBV20-1	TRBJ1-4	few	CSASDWTGPFF
TRBV11-3	TRBJ2-1	-	CASRSTSGMVNEQFF
TRBV7-8	TRBJ2-1	-	CASSRRNEQFF
TRBV28	TRBJ2-7	-	CASSAWTSFSYEQYF
TRBV11-2	TRBJ2-2	-	CASSPPGNTGELFF
TRBV6-2/TRBV6-3	TRBJ1-2	few	CASSRVDQAGGYTF
TRBV18	TRBJ1-5	-	CASSPTSATGGRQPQHF
TRBV29-1	TRBJ1-2	-	CSVGGTGTGDVYGYTF
TRBV28	TRBJ1-2	-	CASSFYNYGYTF
TRBV11-3	TRBJ2-1	few	CASSLDEDEQFF
TRBV7-8	TRBJ2-1	-	CASSWRSGGPNEQFF
TRBV19	TRBJ2-1	-	CASRGTGASNEQFF